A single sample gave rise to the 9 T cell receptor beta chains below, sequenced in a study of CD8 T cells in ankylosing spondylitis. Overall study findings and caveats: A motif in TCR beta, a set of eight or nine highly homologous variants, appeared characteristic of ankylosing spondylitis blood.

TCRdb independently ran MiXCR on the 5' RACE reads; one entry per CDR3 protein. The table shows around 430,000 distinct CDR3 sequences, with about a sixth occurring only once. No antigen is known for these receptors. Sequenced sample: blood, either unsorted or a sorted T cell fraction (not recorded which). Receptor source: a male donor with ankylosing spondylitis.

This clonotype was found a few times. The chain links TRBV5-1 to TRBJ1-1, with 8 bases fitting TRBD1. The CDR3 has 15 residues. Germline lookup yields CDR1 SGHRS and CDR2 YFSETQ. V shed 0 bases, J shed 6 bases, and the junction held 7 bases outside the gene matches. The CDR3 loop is CASSLADRGHAEAFF. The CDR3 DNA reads TGCGCCAGCAGCTTGGCCGACAGGGGTCATGCTGAAGCTTTCTTT.

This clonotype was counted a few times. The CDR3 loop is CASSFGMNYEQYF. The CDR3 nucleotides are TGTGCCAGCAGCTTTGGCATGAACTACGAGCAGTACTTC. The V gene is TRBV7-9, the J gene TRBJ2-7, with no clear D. CDR3 length equals 13 residues. Trimming stripped 3 bases from V and 3 bases from J, with 9 bases between. Per germline, CDR1 SEHNR and CDR2 FQNEAQ (reference sequence).

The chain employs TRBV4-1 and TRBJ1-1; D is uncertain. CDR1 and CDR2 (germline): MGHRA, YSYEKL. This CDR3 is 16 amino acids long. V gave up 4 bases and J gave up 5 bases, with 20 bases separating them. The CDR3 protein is CASSRFVQSMTTEAFF. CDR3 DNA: TGCGCCAGCAGCCGATTTGTACAAAGTATGACGACTGAAGCTTTCTTT.

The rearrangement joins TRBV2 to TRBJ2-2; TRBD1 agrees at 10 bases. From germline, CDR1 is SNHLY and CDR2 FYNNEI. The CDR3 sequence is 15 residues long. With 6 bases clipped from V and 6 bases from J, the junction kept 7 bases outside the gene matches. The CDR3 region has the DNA TGTGCCAGCAGAGGCAGGACAGGGGGGCCCGGGGAGCTGTTTTTT. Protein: CASRGRTGGPGELFF.

CDR3 sequence: CASSPPRGGSYNEQFF. The CDR3 nucleotides read TGTGCCAGCAGCCCCCCTAGGGGGGGATCCTACAATGAGCAGTTCTTC. The J gene is TRBJ2-1, the V gene TRBV6-1; maybe TRBD2 (7 bases). With 6 bases removed from V and 1 base from J, the gap between germline ends came to 16 bases. CDR3 length: 16 residues. Germline V gene sequence: CDR1 MNHNS, CDR2 SASEGT.

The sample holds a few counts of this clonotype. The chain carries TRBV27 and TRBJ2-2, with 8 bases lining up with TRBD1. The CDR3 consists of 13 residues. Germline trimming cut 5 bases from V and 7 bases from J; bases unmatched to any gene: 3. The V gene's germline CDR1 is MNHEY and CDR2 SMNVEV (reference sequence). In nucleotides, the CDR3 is TGTGCCAGCAGTGCGGGACAGGACGGGGAGCTGTTTTTT. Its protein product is CASSAGQDGELFF.

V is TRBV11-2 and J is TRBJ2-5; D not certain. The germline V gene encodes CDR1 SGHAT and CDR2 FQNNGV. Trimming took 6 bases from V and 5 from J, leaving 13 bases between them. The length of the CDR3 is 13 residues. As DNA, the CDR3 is TGTGCCAGCAGGCCTGGGGTGGAGGAGACCCAGTACTTC. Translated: CASRPGVEETQYF. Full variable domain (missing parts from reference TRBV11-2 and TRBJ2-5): EAGVAQSPRYKIIEKRQSVAFWCNPISGHATLYWYQQILGQGPKLLIQFQNNGVVDDSQLPKDRFSAERLKGVDSTLKIQPAKLEDSAVYLCASRPGVEETQYFGPGTRLLVL.

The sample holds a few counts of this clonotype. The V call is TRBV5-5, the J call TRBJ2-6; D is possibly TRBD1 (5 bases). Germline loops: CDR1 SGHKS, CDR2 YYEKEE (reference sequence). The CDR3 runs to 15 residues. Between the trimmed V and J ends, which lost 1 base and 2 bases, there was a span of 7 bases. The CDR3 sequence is CASSLLGAGANVLTF. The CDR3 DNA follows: TGTGCCAGCAGCTTGCTAGGGGCTGGGGCCAACGTCCTGACTTTC.

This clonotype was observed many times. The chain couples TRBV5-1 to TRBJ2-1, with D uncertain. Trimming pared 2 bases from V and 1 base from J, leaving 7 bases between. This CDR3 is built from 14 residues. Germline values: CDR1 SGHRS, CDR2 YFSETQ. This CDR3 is CASSFTSSYNEQFF. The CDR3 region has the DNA TGCGCCAGCAGCTTTACGTCTTCCTACAATGAGCAGTTCTTC.